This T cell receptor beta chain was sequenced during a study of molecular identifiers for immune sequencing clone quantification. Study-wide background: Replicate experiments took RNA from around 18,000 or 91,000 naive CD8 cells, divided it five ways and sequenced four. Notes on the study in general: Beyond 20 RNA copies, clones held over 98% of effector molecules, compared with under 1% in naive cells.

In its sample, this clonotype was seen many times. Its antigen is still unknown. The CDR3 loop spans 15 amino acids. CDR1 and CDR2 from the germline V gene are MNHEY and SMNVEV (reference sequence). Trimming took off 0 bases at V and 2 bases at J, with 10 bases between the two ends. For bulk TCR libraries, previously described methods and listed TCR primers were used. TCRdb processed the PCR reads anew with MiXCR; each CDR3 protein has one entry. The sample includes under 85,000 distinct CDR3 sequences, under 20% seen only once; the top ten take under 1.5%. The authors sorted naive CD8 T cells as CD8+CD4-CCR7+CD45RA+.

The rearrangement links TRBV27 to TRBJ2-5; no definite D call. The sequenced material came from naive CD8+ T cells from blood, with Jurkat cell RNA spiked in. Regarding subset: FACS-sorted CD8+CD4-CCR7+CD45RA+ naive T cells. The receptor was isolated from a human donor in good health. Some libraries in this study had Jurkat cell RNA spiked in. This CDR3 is CASSLSWADQETQYF. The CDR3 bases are TGTGCCAGCAGTTTATCATGGGCAGATCAAGAGACCCAGTACTTC.